The present T cell receptor (beta chain) was sequenced within a study of blood T cell repertoires in COVID-19. Sequencing was performed with immunoSEQ multiplex PCR; in TCRdb, only in-frame clones are kept and a portion is missing. The sample has under 90,000 clones, 75% to 85% seen once. The sequencing sample was made of peripheral blood. This sequence originates from a man older than 75 with acute or convalescent COVID-19.

CDR3: CASSPGLAGGTYNEQFF. In nucleotides, the CDR3 is TGTGCCAGTAGTCCGGGACTAGCGGGGGGAACCTACAATGAGCAGTTCTTC. This chain connects TRBV19 to TRBJ2-1; 15 nucleotides agree with TRBD2. This CDR3 has 17 residues. V shed 5 bases, J shed 2 bases, and the junction held 4 bases outside the gene matches. CDR1 is LNHDA, CDR2 SQIVND, per germline (reference sequence).